The 8 T cell receptor beta chains given below trace back to one sample, sequenced in a study of cytomegalovirus exposure and HLA in healthy donors. PCR primers comprised 60 Vbeta and 13 Jbeta primers. Sequenced by immunoSEQ multiplex PCR; TCRdb stores in-frame clones only, minus some. The sample lists 150,000 to 200,000 clones, 84% seen once, with approximately 1.2% in the top ten. Input material: PBMCs. The source of these receptors is a girl aged 2 to 9 in good health and CMV-seropositive.

The chain combines TRBV12-5 with TRBJ2-3, with D maybe TRBD2 (5 bases). The V end was cut by 6 bases, the J end by 4 bases, with 20 bases between. The CDR3 extends over 16 amino acids. Germline CDR1 reads LGHNT; CDR2 reads FRNRAP. The CDR3 protein is CASGPLNTSTADTQYF. Written as DNA, the CDR3 is TGTGCTAGTGGACCCCTGAATACTAGTACCGCAGATACGCAGTATTTT.

The table lists this clone with a few counts. The J gene is TRBJ1-5, the V gene TRBV4-1, with D uncertain. Trimming shortened V by 1 base and J by 9 bases, and 13 bases separated the two germline ends. Germline CDR1 is MGHRA and CDR2 is YSYEKL. This CDR3 has 14 amino acids. CDR3 in amino acids: CASSQVMIGGPQHF. The CDR3 DNA is TGCGCCAGCAGCCAAGTTATGATCGGTGGGCCCCAGCATTTT.

The chain joins TRBV6-5 to TRBJ2-7, with D perhaps TRBD1 (5 bases). V was clipped by 0 bases and J by 6 bases, with 15 bases between them. This CDR3 contains 15 residues. Per germline, CDR1 MNHEY and CDR2 SVGAGI. CDR3 coding DNA: TGTGCCAGCAGTTACTCGATTTCAGGGTTCGCCGAGCAGTACTTC. It is translated as CASSYSISGFAEQYF.

The chain links TRBV5-8 to TRBJ2-1, with 10 bases lining up with TRBD2. Germline CDR1 and CDR2: SGHTS and YDEGEE. The ends lost 4 bases at V and 15 bases at J; junction bases unmatched: 16. This CDR3 has 15 amino acids. The CDR3, as DNA: TGTGCCAGCAGCCCCAGCGGGGGGGCACTAAGGGTGGCGTTCTTC. Translating gives CASSPSGGALRVAFF.

V is TRBV30 and J is TRBJ2-3; D might be TRBD2 (6 bases). Trimming took off 2 bases at V and 7 bases at J, with 22 bases between the two ends. The CDR3 totals 16 residues. Germline V gene lookup returns CDR1 GTSNPN and CDR2 SVGIG (reference sequence). This chain's CDR3 is CAWSPRDWAGRNTQYF. The CDR3 nucleotides read TGTGCCTGGAGTCCTCGGGACTGGGCAGGTAGGAATACGCAGTATTTT. Based on the CDR3 plus reference TRBV30 and TRBJ2-3, the full variable domain is SQTIHQWPATLVQPVGSPLSLECTVEGTSNPNLYWYRQAAGRGLQLLFYSVGIGQISSEVPQNLSASRPQDRQFILSSKKLLLSDSGFYLCAWSPRDWAGRNTQYFGPGTRLTVL.

The chain links TRBV7-9 to TRBJ2-5; 11 positions match TRBD2. V shed 5 bases, J shed 2 bases, and the junction held 7 bases outside the gene matches. Germline lookup yields CDR1 SEHNR and CDR2 FQNEAQ (reference sequence). CDR3 length: 16 residues. CDR3 in DNA: TGTGCCAGCAGCCTCAGGACTAGCGGGTATCAAGAGACCCAGTACTTC. It is translated as CASSLRTSGYQETQYF.

Concerning this clone: An end of the junction differs from the germline gene, which may be a read error. The rearrangement links TRBV19 to TRBJ2-3, with 8 nucleotides matching TRBD1. Germline CDR1 is LNHDA and CDR2 is SQIVND (reference sequence). The CDR3 loop spans 13 amino acids. This CDR3 is CASSISGGDRFRF. In nucleotides, the CDR3 is TGTGCCAGTAGTATATCCGGAGGGGACAGGTTTCGTTTT.

The chain joins TRBV19 to TRBJ2-1; 10 bases are a match to TRBD1. Trimming removed 3 bases from V and 7 bases from J; junction bases left unmatched: 3. The CDR3 is 14 residues long. From germline, CDR1 is LNHDA and CDR2 SQIVND (reference sequence). The CDR3 DNA reads TGTGCCAGTAGTATGGGGACAGGGGTTAATGAGCAGTTCTTC. Encoded protein: CASSMGTGVNEQFF.